This T cell receptor (beta chain) is from a study of shared clonotypes between healthy human individuals. Findings and caveats of the study: Rarefaction revealed incomplete sorted-subset sequencing despite large depth. Researchers found naive subsets generally carried larger estimated richness than memory subsets.

As originally analysed: ImmunoSEQ junction-only sequences lacked quality scores, so their filtering differed. TCRdb keeps only in-frame clones here, not all; method: immunoSEQ multiplex PCR. V and J calls and clone size are as listed in that table; D and trimming were resolved from the DNA. The table has roughly 1 million clones, around 76% seen once. A note on this clone: Its specificity is unknown. A read error may be the cause here, since a much bigger clone is one base away.

V shed 0 bases and J shed 2 bases, with 10 bases lying between them. CDR3 length: 15 amino acids. CDR1 and CDR2 (germline): MNHEY, SVGAGI. Nashville, Tennessee was home to all donors, who were Caucasian adults. Sequenced input: memory CD4+ T cells sorted from blood. Subset here: CD45RA-negative fraction. The sequence was obtained from a man aged 18 to 29 in good health. The rearrangement joins TRBV6-5 to TRBJ2-5; D remains ambiguous. The CDR3 DNA reads as TGTGCCAGCAGTTACTCGGTTGCCAGACAAGAGACCCAGTACTTC. Its translation: CASSYSVARQETQYF.